The clone carrying this T cell receptor (beta chain) was observed many times. The sample originates from a study of T cells after yellow fever vaccination. Study-level information: Fractions of low cell number were prepared using SMART-Seq v4 Ultra Low Input.

Each CDR3 protein gets one entry after TCRdb re-called the 5' RACE reads with MiXCR. This sample has a few thousand distinct CDR3 sequences, with under 4% found just once. Germline assignment: CDR1 SGHRS and CDR2 YFSETQ. Trimming stripped 4 bases from V and 2 bases from J, with 11 bases between. The CDR3 spans 14 residues. V gene TRBV5-1 combines with J gene TRBJ2-3; tentatively, D is TRBD2 (5 bases). This TCR derives from a young man who received the YFV17D yellow fever vaccine. This sample comprised PBMCs, either bulk or a sorted T-cell subset (CD4+, CD8+, memory, or dextramer-sorted; not recorded which), obtained 15 days after the yellow fever booster vaccination. CDR3 protein: CASSVASPTDTQYF. DNA for the CDR3: TGCGCCAGCAGCGTAGCTAGCCCCACAGATACGCAGTATTTT.